These T cell receptor beta chains were read from a single sample in a study of a mutant IDH1 vaccine in newly diagnosed glioma. Only in-frame clones appear in the TCRdb table, and some are missing; sequencing was by immunoSEQ multiplex PCR. The sample holds tens of thousands of clones, about 81% seen once. What these receptors recognize is not known. Sequencing was performed on PBMCs, taken from a glioma patient whose treatment included an IDH1 peptide vaccine. These receptors were obtained from a woman in her forties with glioma. Some clones in this sample may be carry-over from other donors' samples. Each CDR3 is given with its conserved first and last residue. A D gene is named only where the DNA matches it firmly. The size field is filled for only some rows; it gives once, few, many or a size class.

d_call: TRBD1; j_call: TRBJ1-2; clone_size: -; v_call: TRBV29-1; cdr3_aa: CSVIRNDRAYGYTF; cdr3_nt: TGCAGCGTTATTCGCAACGACAGGGCCTATGGCTACACCTTC
d_call: TRBD1; j_call: TRBJ1-2; clone_size: -; v_call: TRBV7-9; cdr3_aa: CASSPPTGAANYGYTF; cdr3_nt: TGTGCCAGCAGCCCCCCAACAGGGGCCGCTAACTATGGCTACACCTTC
d_call: -; j_call: TRBJ1-1; clone_size: few; v_call: TRBV11-3; cdr3_aa: CASSRGAMNTEAFF; cdr3_nt: TGTGCCAGCAGCAGGGGGGCTATGAACACTGAAGCTTTCTTT
d_call: -; j_call: TRBJ2-4; clone_size: -; v_call: TRBV7-8; cdr3_aa: CASRPRGNIQYF; cdr3_nt: TGTGCCAGCAGGCCAAGAGGGAACATTCAGTACTTC
d_call: -; j_call: TRBJ1-5; clone_size: -; v_call: TRBV6-5; cdr3_aa: CASSYSSGTEPQHF; cdr3_nt: TGTGCCAGCAGTTACAGTAGCGGGACTGAGCCCCAGCATTTT
d_call: -; j_call: TRBJ2-7; clone_size: -; v_call: TRBV27; cdr3_aa: CASRLLGVPTYEQYF; cdr3_nt: TGTGCCAGCCGGCTTCTGGGGGTGCCCACCTACGAGCAGTACTTC
d_call: TRBD1; j_call: TRBJ1-1; clone_size: -; v_call: TRBV29-1; cdr3_aa: CSGYVDRAAEAFF; cdr3_nt: TGCAGCGGCTACGTGGACAGGGCCGCTGAAGCTTTCTTT
d_call: -; j_call: TRBJ1-2; clone_size: once; v_call: TRBV18; cdr3_aa: CASSPPGRNYGYTF; cdr3_nt: TGTGCCAGCTCACCACCGGGACGTAACTATGGCTACACCTTC
d_call: TRBD2; j_call: TRBJ2-5; clone_size: -; v_call: TRBV9; cdr3_aa: CASGREETQYF; cdr3_nt: TGTGCCAGCGGGAGGGAAGAGACCCAGTACTTC
d_call: TRBD1; j_call: TRBJ2-1; clone_size: once; v_call: TRBV4-3; cdr3_aa: CASSQAGTGYNEQFF; cdr3_nt: TGCGCCAGCAGCCAAGCAGGGACAGGGTACAATGAGCAGTTCTTC
d_call: TRBD1; j_call: TRBJ2-7; clone_size: -; v_call: TRBV5-1; cdr3_aa: CASGKVGTEIPPLYF; cdr3_nt: TGCGCCAGCGGCAAGGTCGGGACAGAAATCCCCCCATTGTACTTC
d_call: -; j_call: TRBJ1-1; clone_size: -; v_call: TRBV6-5; cdr3_aa: CASSYFSNTEAFF; cdr3_nt: TGTGCCAGCAGTTACTTTAGCAACACTGAAGCTTTCTTT
d_call: -; j_call: TRBJ2-7; clone_size: -; v_call: TRBV10-3; cdr3_aa: CAISDSRSSYEQYF; cdr3_nt: TGTGCCATCAGTGACAGTCGGAGCTCCTACGAGCAGTACTTC
d_call: TRBD2; j_call: TRBJ2-5; clone_size: -; v_call: TRBV6-1; cdr3_aa: CASSEATAGGPYQETQYF; cdr3_nt: TGTGCCAGCAGTGAAGCGACAGCGGGGGGGCCGTACCAAGAGACCCAGTACTTC
d_call: -; j_call: TRBJ1-1; clone_size: -; v_call: TRBV6-1; cdr3_aa: CASAIGVNTEAFF; cdr3_nt: TGTGCCAGCGCCATCGGTGTTAACACTGAAGCTTTCTTT
d_call: -; j_call: TRBJ2-7; clone_size: -; v_call: TRBV7-2; cdr3_aa: CASSLAGGRSEQYF; cdr3_nt: TGTGCCAGCAGCTTAGCGGGGGGGCGGTCCGAGCAGTACTTC
d_call: -; j_call: TRBJ2-7; clone_size: -; v_call: TRBV29-1; cdr3_aa: CSVRTGPYEQYF; cdr3_nt: TGCAGCGTTCGAACAGGGCCCTACGAGCAGTACTTC
d_call: -; j_call: TRBJ2-7; clone_size: -; v_call: TRBV6-5; cdr3_aa: CASSYRGGPYEQYF; cdr3_nt: TGTGCCAGCAGTTACAGGGGGGGCCCCTACGAGCAGTACTTC
d_call: -; j_call: TRBJ1-5; clone_size: -; v_call: TRBV6-6; cdr3_aa: CASSYSRGYQPQHF; cdr3_nt: TGTGCCAGCAGTTACTCGAGAGGGTATCAGCCCCAGCATTTT
d_call: -; j_call: TRBJ2-6; clone_size: -; v_call: TRBV5-6; cdr3_aa: CASSQGTFGGANVLTF; cdr3_nt: TGTGCCAGCAGCCAGGGGACATTCGGTGGGGCCAACGTCCTGACTTTC
d_call: -; j_call: TRBJ1-2; clone_size: -; v_call: TRBV30; cdr3_aa: CAWTGAPNYGYTF; cdr3_nt: TGTGCCTGGACAGGGGCACCTAACTATGGCTACACCTTC
d_call: -; j_call: TRBJ2-1; clone_size: -; v_call: TRBV2; cdr3_aa: CASSESRGVYNEQFF; cdr3_nt: TGTGCCAGCAGTGAGTCCCGCGGGGTTTACAATGAGCAGTTCTTC
d_call: -; j_call: TRBJ2-2; clone_size: -; v_call: TRBV6-5; cdr3_aa: CASSYTTAITGELFF; cdr3_nt: TGTGCCAGCAGTTATACGACAGCAATAACCGGGGAGCTGTTTTTT
d_call: TRBD2; j_call: TRBJ2-1; clone_size: -; v_call: TRBV19; cdr3_aa: CASSIKGLAGSYNEQFF; cdr3_nt: TGTGCCAGTAGTATCAAGGGACTAGCGGGGTCCTACAATGAGCAGTTCTTC
d_call: TRBD1; j_call: TRBJ1-4; clone_size: once; v_call: TRBV7-8; cdr3_aa: CASSLARGLNEKLFF; cdr3_nt: TGTGCCAGCAGCTTAGCGAGGGGGCTTAATGAAAAACTGTTTTTT
d_call: TRBD2; j_call: TRBJ2-3; clone_size: -; v_call: TRBV4-3; cdr3_aa: CASSQSGTSLTDTQYF; cdr3_nt: TGCGCCAGCAGCCAATCCGGGACTAGCCTCACAGATACGCAGTATTTT
d_call: TRBD2; j_call: TRBJ2-7; clone_size: -; v_call: TRBV10-3; cdr3_aa: CAISAGGWLGQYF; cdr3_nt: TGTGCCATCAGTGCGGGGGGGTGGTTAGGGCAGTACTTC
d_call: TRBD1; j_call: TRBJ2-6; clone_size: -; v_call: TRBV7-2; cdr3_aa: CASSSDRGRLGSGANVLTF; cdr3_nt: TGTGCCAGCAGCTCTGACAGGGGGCGATTAGGCTCTGGGGCCAACGTCCTGACTTTC
d_call: TRBD2; j_call: TRBJ2-2; clone_size: -; v_call: TRBV7-2; cdr3_aa: CASSLGGGDTGELFF; cdr3_nt: TGTGCCAGCAGCTTAGGGGGGGGTGACACCGGGGAGCTGTTTTTT
d_call: -; j_call: TRBJ1-3; clone_size: few; v_call: TRBV2; cdr3_aa: CASSEASGRRSGNTIYF; cdr3_nt: TGTGCCAGCAGTGAAGCATCGGGACGGAGATCTGGAAACACCATATATTTT
d_call: TRBD1; j_call: TRBJ1-6; clone_size: -; v_call: TRBV7-6; cdr3_aa: CASSLNRDRLWDNSPLHF; cdr3_nt: TGTGCCAGCAGCCTAAACCGGGACAGGCTCTGGGATAATTCACCCCTCCACTTT
d_call: TRBD1; j_call: TRBJ1-1; clone_size: -; v_call: TRBV30; cdr3_aa: CAWRPGQGLTEAFF; cdr3_nt: TGTGCCTGGAGGCCGGGACAGGGGCTCACTGAAGCTTTCTTT
d_call: -; j_call: TRBJ1-5; clone_size: -; v_call: TRBV27; cdr3_aa: CASSSIDSNQPQHF; cdr3_nt: TGTGCCAGCAGTTCTATTGATAGCAATCAGCCCCAGCATTTT
d_call: -; j_call: TRBJ1-1; clone_size: -; v_call: TRBV19; cdr3_aa: CATAQGRGNTEAFF; cdr3_nt: TGTGCCACCGCCCAAGGTAGGGGGAACACTGAAGCTTTCTTT
d_call: -; j_call: TRBJ1-1; clone_size: -; v_call: TRBV4-3; cdr3_aa: CASSQDAGEGTEAFF; cdr3_nt: TGCGCCAGCAGCCAAGACGCCGGGGAGGGCACTGAAGCTTTCTTT
d_call: -; j_call: TRBJ1-1; clone_size: once; v_call: TRBV7-9; cdr3_aa: CASSLTEGALAEAFF; cdr3_nt: TGTGCCAGCAGCTTAACAGAGGGAGCTCTGGCTGAAGCTTTCTTT
d_call: -; j_call: TRBJ1-2; clone_size: -; v_call: TRBV5-1; cdr3_aa: CASSLDRNYGYTF; cdr3_nt: TGCGCCAGCAGCTTGGACCGTAACTATGGCTACACCTTC
d_call: -; j_call: TRBJ1-2; clone_size: -; v_call: TRBV15; cdr3_aa: CATSRGRVGTGGYTF; cdr3_nt: TGTGCCACCAGCAGAGGGAGGGTCGGGACTGGGGGCTACACCTTC
d_call: TRBD1; j_call: TRBJ1-1; clone_size: -; v_call: TRBV10-3; cdr3_aa: CAISDDRATEAFF; cdr3_nt: TGTGCCATCAGTGATGACAGGGCCACTGAAGCTTTCTTT
d_call: TRBD2; j_call: TRBJ2-3; clone_size: once; v_call: TRBV6-6; cdr3_aa: CASINGRAGVKDTQYF; cdr3_nt: TGTGCCAGCATCAATGGGAGGGCCGGGGTCAAGGATACGCAGTATTTT
d_call: -; j_call: TRBJ2-3; clone_size: -; v_call: TRBV5-8; cdr3_aa: CASSRRTNTDTQYF; cdr3_nt: TGTGCCAGCAGCCGTAGGACGAACACAGATACGCAGTATTTT
d_call: TRBD1; j_call: TRBJ1-4; clone_size: -; v_call: TRBV15; cdr3_aa: CATSNPGQETDNEKLFF; cdr3_nt: TGTGCCACCAGCAACCCGGGACAGGAAACCGATAATGAAAAACTGTTTTTT
d_call: -; j_call: TRBJ2-5; clone_size: few; v_call: TRBV7-8; cdr3_aa: CASSYGPKETQYF; cdr3_nt: TGTGCCAGCAGCTACGGCCCCAAAGAGACCCAGTACTTC
d_call: -; j_call: TRBJ1-2; clone_size: -; v_call: TRBV19; cdr3_aa: CASSISGNYGYTF; cdr3_nt: TGTGCCAGTAGTATTTCGGGGAACTATGGCTACACCTTC
d_call: TRBD2; j_call: TRBJ2-1; clone_size: -; v_call: TRBV27; cdr3_aa: CASSPLGGGPYNEQFF; cdr3_nt: TGTGCCAGCAGCCCCCTGGGCGGGGGGCCCTACAATGAGCAGTTCTTC
d_call: TRBD2; j_call: TRBJ2-3; clone_size: -; v_call: TRBV7-9; cdr3_aa: CASSLEGLGQRGRDTQYF; cdr3_nt: TGTGCCAGCAGCTTAGAAGGGTTAGGGCAGCGGGGCAGGGATACGCAGTATTTT
d_call: TRBD1; j_call: TRBJ2-1; clone_size: -; v_call: TRBV10-2; cdr3_aa: CASSALGGLGYNEQFF; cdr3_nt: TGCGCCAGCAGTGCATTAGGGGGCCTAGGCTACAATGAGCAGTTCTTC
d_call: -; j_call: TRBJ2-1; clone_size: -; v_call: TRBV7-8; cdr3_aa: CASSVDTVYNEQFF; cdr3_nt: TGTGCCAGCAGCGTTGACACGGTTTACAATGAGCAGTTCTTC
d_call: -; j_call: TRBJ2-3; clone_size: -; v_call: TRBV11-3; cdr3_aa: CASSRAGSTDTQYF; cdr3_nt: TGTGCCAGCTCCCGGGCGGGGAGCACAGATACGCAGTATTTT
d_call: -; j_call: TRBJ1-1; clone_size: few; v_call: TRBV5-4; cdr3_aa: CASSTDPYTEAFF; cdr3_nt: TGTGCCAGCAGCACGGACCCTTACACTGAAGCTTTCTTT
d_call: TRBD1; j_call: TRBJ1-2; clone_size: -; v_call: TRBV6-6; cdr3_aa: CASRRGTGDYGYTF; cdr3_nt: TGTGCCAGCAGGAGGGGGACAGGGGACTATGGCTACACCTTC
d_call: -; j_call: TRBJ2-7; clone_size: -; v_call: TRBV5-1; cdr3_aa: CASSRGNEQYF; cdr3_nt: TGCGCCAGCAGCCGGGGAAACGAGCAGTACTTC
d_call: -; j_call: TRBJ1-5; clone_size: -; v_call: TRBV7-2; cdr3_aa: CASSPGGGSNQPQHF; cdr3_nt: TGTGCCAGCAGCCCCGGGGGGGGAAGCAATCAGCCCCAGCATTTT
d_call: -; j_call: TRBJ1-2; clone_size: -; v_call: TRBV6-6; cdr3_aa: CASSLTALYGYTF; cdr3_nt: TGTGCCAGCAGTCTTACGGCCCTATATGGCTACACCTTC
d_call: -; j_call: TRBJ2-3; clone_size: -; v_call: TRBV4-1; cdr3_aa: CASSPLGGASTDTQYF; cdr3_nt: TGCGCCAGCAGCCCCCTAGGGGGGGCGAGTACAGATACGCAGTATTTT
d_call: -; j_call: TRBJ1-2; clone_size: -; v_call: TRBV27; cdr3_aa: CASSLSRGGGGYTF; cdr3_nt: TGTGCCAGCAGTTTATCTCGGGGAGGTGGTGGCTACACCTTC
d_call: -; j_call: TRBJ2-5; clone_size: -; v_call: TRBV5-4; cdr3_aa: CASSLSGSTRGETQYF; cdr3_nt: TGTGCCAGCAGCTTGAGCGGTTCGACGCGAGGAGAGACCCAGTACTTC
d_call: TRBD1; j_call: TRBJ1-5; clone_size: -; v_call: TRBV19; cdr3_aa: CASRNAGQGRINQPQHF; cdr3_nt: TGTGCCAGTAGGAATGCCGGACAGGGTAGGATCAATCAGCCCCAGCATTTT